A selection of T cell receptor beta chains follows, all from one sample in a study of T cell responses to AZD1222 COVID-19 vaccine. Some clones are missing from TCRdb's copy, which holds only in-frame ones; the method was immunoSEQ multiplex PCR. In the table there are some 150,000 clones, around nine tenths of which are singletons. The material sequenced was peripheral blood, taken on day 0 of AZD1222 vaccination. Receptors were obtained from an adult in good health. CDR3s include the opening cysteine and the closing phenylalanine or tryptophan. The D gene is left open where the match is weak. Not every row has a clone size; where given, it reads once, few, many or a size class.

clone size: .; D gene: .; J gene: TRBJ1-2; V gene: TRBV18; CDR3 protein: CASSPLRSAPGDRGYTF; CDR3 DNA: TGTGCCAGCTCACCCTTACGGTCGGCCCCTGGGGACCGAGGCTACACCTTC
clone size: .; D gene: TRBD1; J gene: TRBJ1-3; V gene: TRBV7-9; CDR3 protein: CASSQRDRGNSGNTIYF; CDR3 DNA: TGTGCCAGCAGCCAGAGGGACAGGGGCAACTCTGGAAACACCATATATTTT
clone size: once; D gene: .; J gene: TRBJ2-1; V gene: TRBV19; CDR3 protein: CASSIMEFF; CDR3 DNA: TGTGCCAGTAGTATCATGGAGTTCTTC
clone size: .; D gene: TRBD2; J gene: TRBJ2-7; V gene: TRBV13; CDR3 protein: CASSPGLAGKEQYF; CDR3 DNA: TGTGCCAGCAGCCCGGGACTAGCGGGCAAAGAGCAGTACTTC
clone size: .; D gene: .; J gene: TRBJ1-1; V gene: TRBV10-3; CDR3 protein: CAISEKGGGTEAFF; CDR3 DNA: TGTGCCATCAGTGAGAAGGGAGGAGGCACTGAAGCTTTCTTT
clone size: .; D gene: TRBD1; J gene: TRBJ2-7; V gene: TRBV2; CDR3 protein: CASKGAPRDEQYF; CDR3 DNA: TGTGCCAGCAAGGGGGCCCCTAGGGACGAGCAGTACTTC
clone size: .; D gene: .; J gene: TRBJ1-1; V gene: TRBV15; CDR3 protein: CATSRFRSGGKGNTEAFF; CDR3 DNA: TGTGCCACCAGCAGATTCCGAAGTGGGGGGAAGGGGAACACTGAAGCTTTCTTT
clone size: .; D gene: .; J gene: TRBJ1-1; V gene: TRBV15; CDR3 protein: CATTELGRAEAFF; CDR3 DNA: TGTGCCACCACCGAGTTGGGAAGGGCTGAAGCTTTCTTT
clone size: .; D gene: TRBD1; J gene: TRBJ1-1; V gene: TRBV5-4; CDR3 protein: CASRFIGQGTEAFF; CDR3 DNA: TGTGCCAGCAGATTTATTGGACAGGGCACTGAAGCTTTCTTT
clone size: .; D gene: .; J gene: TRBJ1-2; V gene: TRBV6-1; CDR3 protein: CASSERVLGYTF; CDR3 DNA: TGTGCCAGCAGTGAACGGGTATTGGGCTACACCTTC
clone size: .; D gene: TRBD1; J gene: TRBJ2-1; V gene: TRBV10-3; CDR3 protein: CAISESTTGTGDNEQFF; CDR3 DNA: TGTGCCATCAGTGAGTCGACCACCGGGACAGGGGATAATGAGCAGTTCTTC
clone size: .; D gene: .; J gene: TRBJ1-1; V gene: TRBV11-2; CDR3 protein: CASSLIGTTNTEAFF; CDR3 DNA: TGTGCCAGCAGCTTAATAGGGACGACGAACACTGAAGCTTTCTTT
clone size: .; D gene: .; J gene: TRBJ2-7; V gene: TRBV6-5; CDR3 protein: CASSPSAASSYEQYF; CDR3 DNA: TGTGCCAGCAGCCCCTCGGCTGCTAGCTCCTACGAGCAGTACTTC
clone size: .; D gene: .; J gene: TRBJ2-7; V gene: TRBV6-6; CDR3 protein: CASSNRDYEQYF; CDR3 DNA: TGTGCCAGCAGTAACAGGGATTACGAGCAGTACTTC
clone size: .; D gene: .; J gene: TRBJ2-7; V gene: TRBV5-7; CDR3 protein: CASSFPTGRSEQYF; CDR3 DNA: TGTGCCAGCAGCTTTCCGACAGGGAGGTCCGAGCAGTACTTC
clone size: once; D gene: TRBD1; J gene: TRBJ2-5; V gene: TRBV5-6; CDR3 protein: CASSSGQGDDQYF; CDR3 DNA: TGTGCCAGCAGCTCGGGACAGGGTGACGACCAGTACTTC
clone size: .; D gene: TRBD2; J gene: TRBJ2-5; V gene: TRBV19; CDR3 protein: CASSRLAGVQETQYF; CDR3 DNA: TGTGCCAGTAGTAGACTAGCGGGAGTACAAGAGACCCAGTACTTC
clone size: .; D gene: TRBD1; J gene: TRBJ1-1; V gene: TRBV2; CDR3 protein: CASIGQGTEAFF; CDR3 DNA: TGTGCCAGCATCGGACAGGGCACTGAAGCTTTCTTT
clone size: .; D gene: .; J gene: TRBJ1-5; V gene: TRBV5-1; CDR3 protein: CASSFGPAYSNQPQHF; CDR3 DNA: TGCGCCAGCAGCTTCGGCCCAGCGTATAGCAATCAGCCCCAGCATTTT
clone size: .; D gene: TRBD2; J gene: TRBJ2-1; V gene: TRBV27; CDR3 protein: CATRLAGGPHNEQFF; CDR3 DNA: TGTGCCACCCGACTAGCGGGAGGGCCCCACAATGAGCAGTTCTTC
clone size: .; D gene: .; J gene: TRBJ2-5; V gene: TRBV5-4; CDR3 protein: CASSLRDIQETQYF; CDR3 DNA: TGTGCCAGCAGCTTGAGGGACATCCAAGAGACCCAGTACTTC
clone size: .; D gene: TRBD2; J gene: TRBJ2-7; V gene: TRBV9; CDR3 protein: CASSVASSGINEQYF; CDR3 DNA: TGTGCCAGCAGCGTAGCTTCTAGCGGGATAAACGAGCAGTACTTC
clone size: .; D gene: .; J gene: TRBJ2-3; V gene: TRBV5-1; CDR3 protein: CASSLAQGPDTQYF; CDR3 DNA: TGCGCCAGCAGCTTGGCCCAGGGCCCAGATACGCAGTATTTT
clone size: .; D gene: .; J gene: TRBJ2-4; V gene: TRBV27; CDR3 protein: CASSRPGKNIQYF; CDR3 DNA: TGTGCCAGCAGCCGACCAGGGAAAAACATTCAGTACTTC
clone size: .; D gene: TRBD1; J gene: TRBJ1-2; V gene: TRBV5-5; CDR3 protein: CASSLEGTGDSPRGYTF; CDR3 DNA: TGTGCCAGCAGCTTGGAAGGGACAGGGGACAGTCCGAGGGGCTACACCTTC
clone size: .; D gene: TRBD1; J gene: TRBJ2-3; V gene: TRBV11-3; CDR3 protein: CASSRRTGTDTQYF; CDR3 DNA: TGTGCCAGCAGCCGTCGGACAGGGACAGATACGCAGTATTTT
clone size: .; D gene: .; J gene: TRBJ1-2; V gene: TRBV2; CDR3 protein: CASSEAHTAGGYTF; CDR3 DNA: TGTGCCAGCAGTGAAGCGCACACAGCCGGCGGCTACACCTTC
clone size: .; D gene: .; J gene: TRBJ1-3; V gene: TRBV9; CDR3 protein: CASSVTSSSGNTIYF; CDR3 DNA: TGTGCCAGCAGCGTAACCAGTAGCTCTGGAAACACCATATATTTT
clone size: once; D gene: .; J gene: TRBJ2-1; V gene: TRBV5-6; CDR3 protein: CASSLGAQVYNEQFF; CDR3 DNA: TGTGCCAGCAGCTTGGGTGCCCAAGTCTACAATGAGCAGTTCTTC
clone size: .; D gene: .; J gene: TRBJ2-5; V gene: TRBV27; CDR3 protein: CASSLSPGAETQYF; CDR3 DNA: TGTGCCAGCAGTTTAAGCCCTGGGGCAGAGACCCAGTACTTC
clone size: .; D gene: .; J gene: TRBJ1-6; V gene: TRBV7-9; CDR3 protein: CASSPTDVRYPLHF; CDR3 DNA: TGTGCCAGCAGCCCGACCGACGTTCGGTATCCCCTCCACTTT
clone size: .; D gene: TRBD2; J gene: TRBJ2-1; V gene: TRBV14; CDR3 protein: CASSQARLAGSSYNEQFF; CDR3 DNA: TGTGCCAGCAGCCAAGCGCGACTAGCGGGTAGCTCCTACAATGAGCAGTTCTTC
clone size: .; D gene: TRBD2; J gene: TRBJ2-7; V gene: TRBV6-5; CDR3 protein: CASSYSSGRVYYEQYF; CDR3 DNA: TGTGCCAGCAGTTACTCAAGCGGGAGGGTATACTACGAGCAGTACTTC
clone size: .; D gene: .; J gene: TRBJ1-1; V gene: TRBV7-9; CDR3 protein: CASSFGALGEAFF; CDR3 DNA: TGTGCCAGCAGCTTCGGGGCTCTGGGTGAAGCTTTCTTT
clone size: .; D gene: TRBD2; J gene: TRBJ2-7; V gene: TRBV9; CDR3 protein: CASSQYSGTEYEQYF; CDR3 DNA: TGTGCCAGCAGCCAATATAGCGGGACCGAGTACGAGCAGTACTTC
clone size: .; D gene: TRBD1; J gene: TRBJ1-4; V gene: TRBV7-9; CDR3 protein: CASSPGTGEEKLFF; CDR3 DNA: TGTGCCAGCAGCCCCGGGACAGGGGAGGAAAAACTGTTTTTT
clone size: .; D gene: TRBD1; J gene: TRBJ1-2; V gene: TRBV4-1; CDR3 protein: CASSQEGDRLVPNYGYTF; CDR3 DNA: TGCGCCAGCAGCCAAGAGGGGGACAGGTTGGTCCCAAACTATGGCTACACCTTC
clone size: .; D gene: .; J gene: TRBJ2-7; V gene: TRBV7-9; CDR3 protein: CASSLDLYEQYF; CDR3 DNA: TGTGCCAGCAGCTTAGACCTTTACGAGCAGTACTTC